This T cell receptor (beta chain) was documented in a study of T cell repertoires in cytomegalovirus infection. Background on the study: Shared public TCR beta signatures pointed to both CMV infection and a matching HLA type. Study conclusions and caveats: Adding up the frequency of public TCR beta families identified people who carried CMV plus the relevant HLA. Clonotypes of TCR beta that were HLA-C-restricted and CMV-specific dominated the ex vivo response.

In this sample, this clonotype turned up a few times. Its antigen is not identified. The V and J ends lost 7 bases and 0 bases, in that order; junction bases with no gene match: 13. CDR3 size: 18 residues. Germline V lookup: CDR1 LNHDA, CDR2 SQIVND (reference sequence). Using its own MiXCR run on the reads, TCRdb lists one record per CDR3 protein. Of a few hundred thousand distinct CDR3 sequences listed, around 8.7% were seen once; the top ten hold about 16%. This receptor was obtained from a human donor in good health (CMV status not recorded). Some clones in this sample may be carry-over from other donors' samples. The sample consisted of PBMCs. This sequence joins TRBV19 and TRBJ1-5; 9 nucleotides match TRBD1. Here the CDR3 reads CASTGTGSYRYSNQPQHF. CDR3 bases: TGTGCCAGTACCGGGACAGGGTCATATCGTTATAGCAATCAGCCCCAGCATTTT.